A single sample gave rise to the 8 T cell receptor beta chains below, sequenced in a study of blood T cell repertoires in COVID-19. The repertoire was sequenced with immunoSEQ multiplex PCR; TCRdb's copy has only in-frame clones and lacks some. Among about 180,000 clones listed, about 82% were seen once. The sample was peripheral blood. Receptors originate from a man between 65 and 80 years old with active or convalescent COVID-19.

V gene TRBV19 combines with J gene TRBJ1-2; D is perhaps TRBD1 (5 bases). The CDR3 is made up of 15 amino acids. The V and J ends lost 3 bases and 0 bases respectively, with 11 bases between them. CDR1 is LNHDA and CDR2 is SQIVND in the germline V gene (reference sequence). The CDR3 region has the DNA TGTGCCAGTAGTATCGTGGGCAGGGCTAACTATGGCTACACCTTC. Translated, it gives CASSIVGRANYGYTF.

CDR3 region: CAISEAPGTSGGLQETQYF. The CDR3 DNA sequence: TGTGCCATCAGTGAGGCCCCCGGGACTAGCGGGGGGCTACAAGAGACCCAGTACTTC. The rearrangement joins TRBV10-3 to TRBJ2-5; the match to TRBD2 covers 15 bases. The CDR3 sequence is 19 residues long. V shed 2 bases and J 2 bases; nucleotides not matched to a gene: 9. Germline V gene sequence: CDR1 ENHRY, CDR2 SYGVKD.

The chain employs TRBV3-1 (or the pseudogene TRBV3-2) and TRBJ1-1, with TRBD1 matching 8 bases. V dropped 1 base and J dropped 5; count of bases not matched to a gene: 6. Germline-derived CDR1 and CDR2 are LGHDT and YNNKEL (reference sequence). The CDR3 length is 15 residues. The CDR3: CASSQGSGGRTEAFF. The CDR3 nucleotides are TGTGCCAGCAGCCAAGGGTCAGGGGGCAGAACTGAAGCTTTCTTT.

The chain links TRBV28 to TRBJ2-5; D is possibly TRBD1 (6 bases). Trimming pared 2 bases from V and 2 bases from J, leaving 9 bases between. This CDR3 contains 14 residues. Germline V CDR1 and CDR2: MDHEN, SYDVKM. CDR3 nucleotide sequence: TGTGCCAGCAGTTTAGGACAGCTACAAGAGACCCAGTACTTC. As protein: CASSLGQLQETQYF.

V usage is TRBV30 and J usage is TRBJ2-7, with 8 bases identical to TRBD1. The germline gives CDR1 GTSNPN, CDR2 SVGIG (reference sequence). V lost 5 bases to trimming and J lost 1 base; unmatched junction nucleotides: 4. There are 13 residues in the CDR3. CDR3 sequence: CAWATGGSYEQYF. The CDR3 DNA reads TGTGCCTGGGCTACAGGGGGGTCCTACGAGCAGTACTTC.

The chain employs TRBV28 and TRBJ1-1; 7 positions agree with TRBD1. The CDR3 is made up of 14 amino acids. Germline CDR1 is MDHEN and CDR2 is SYDVKM. Losses at the gene ends were 2 bases for V and 5 bases for J; bases not matched to a gene: 5. CDR3 sequence reads: CASSLHRQGTEAFF. The CDR3 bases are TGTGCCAGCAGTTTACATAGACAGGGAACTGAAGCTTTCTTT.

The gene calls are TRBV27 and TRBJ2-7; 9 bases map to TRBD1. The CDR3 totals 12 residues. V was clipped by 8 bases and J by 2 bases; unmatched bases: 1. Germline CDR1 and CDR2: MNHEY and SMNVEV (reference sequence). The CDR3 here is CASRDRAYEQYF. CDR3 nucleotide sequence: TGTGCCAGCCGGGACAGGGCCTACGAGCAGTACTTC.

J is TRBJ2-7 and V is TRBV18; the D gene is possibly TRBD1 (6 bases). Germline V gene lookup returns CDR1 KGHSH and CDR2 LQKENI. Between the trimmed V and J ends, which lost 4 bases and 1 base, there was a span of 11 bases. The CDR3 has 14 residues. CDR3 nucleotides: TGTGCCAGCTCACTGAACAGGGATTCCTACGAGCAGTACTTC. Protein product: CASSLNRDSYEQYF.